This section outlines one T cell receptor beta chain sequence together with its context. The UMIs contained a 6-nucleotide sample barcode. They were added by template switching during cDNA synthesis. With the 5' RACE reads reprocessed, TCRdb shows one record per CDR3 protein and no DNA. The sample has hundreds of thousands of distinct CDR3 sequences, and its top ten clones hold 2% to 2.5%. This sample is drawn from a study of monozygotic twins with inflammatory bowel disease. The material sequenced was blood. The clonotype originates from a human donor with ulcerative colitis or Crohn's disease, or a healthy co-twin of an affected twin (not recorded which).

CDR3 sequence reads: CASSEGSGRLSEQFF. This chain links TRBV25-1 with TRBJ2-1; TCRdb's D gene call, TRBD2, goes unchecked for lack of DNA. The V gene's germline CDR1 is MGHDK and CDR2 SYGVNS. The CDR3 is made up of 15 amino acids.